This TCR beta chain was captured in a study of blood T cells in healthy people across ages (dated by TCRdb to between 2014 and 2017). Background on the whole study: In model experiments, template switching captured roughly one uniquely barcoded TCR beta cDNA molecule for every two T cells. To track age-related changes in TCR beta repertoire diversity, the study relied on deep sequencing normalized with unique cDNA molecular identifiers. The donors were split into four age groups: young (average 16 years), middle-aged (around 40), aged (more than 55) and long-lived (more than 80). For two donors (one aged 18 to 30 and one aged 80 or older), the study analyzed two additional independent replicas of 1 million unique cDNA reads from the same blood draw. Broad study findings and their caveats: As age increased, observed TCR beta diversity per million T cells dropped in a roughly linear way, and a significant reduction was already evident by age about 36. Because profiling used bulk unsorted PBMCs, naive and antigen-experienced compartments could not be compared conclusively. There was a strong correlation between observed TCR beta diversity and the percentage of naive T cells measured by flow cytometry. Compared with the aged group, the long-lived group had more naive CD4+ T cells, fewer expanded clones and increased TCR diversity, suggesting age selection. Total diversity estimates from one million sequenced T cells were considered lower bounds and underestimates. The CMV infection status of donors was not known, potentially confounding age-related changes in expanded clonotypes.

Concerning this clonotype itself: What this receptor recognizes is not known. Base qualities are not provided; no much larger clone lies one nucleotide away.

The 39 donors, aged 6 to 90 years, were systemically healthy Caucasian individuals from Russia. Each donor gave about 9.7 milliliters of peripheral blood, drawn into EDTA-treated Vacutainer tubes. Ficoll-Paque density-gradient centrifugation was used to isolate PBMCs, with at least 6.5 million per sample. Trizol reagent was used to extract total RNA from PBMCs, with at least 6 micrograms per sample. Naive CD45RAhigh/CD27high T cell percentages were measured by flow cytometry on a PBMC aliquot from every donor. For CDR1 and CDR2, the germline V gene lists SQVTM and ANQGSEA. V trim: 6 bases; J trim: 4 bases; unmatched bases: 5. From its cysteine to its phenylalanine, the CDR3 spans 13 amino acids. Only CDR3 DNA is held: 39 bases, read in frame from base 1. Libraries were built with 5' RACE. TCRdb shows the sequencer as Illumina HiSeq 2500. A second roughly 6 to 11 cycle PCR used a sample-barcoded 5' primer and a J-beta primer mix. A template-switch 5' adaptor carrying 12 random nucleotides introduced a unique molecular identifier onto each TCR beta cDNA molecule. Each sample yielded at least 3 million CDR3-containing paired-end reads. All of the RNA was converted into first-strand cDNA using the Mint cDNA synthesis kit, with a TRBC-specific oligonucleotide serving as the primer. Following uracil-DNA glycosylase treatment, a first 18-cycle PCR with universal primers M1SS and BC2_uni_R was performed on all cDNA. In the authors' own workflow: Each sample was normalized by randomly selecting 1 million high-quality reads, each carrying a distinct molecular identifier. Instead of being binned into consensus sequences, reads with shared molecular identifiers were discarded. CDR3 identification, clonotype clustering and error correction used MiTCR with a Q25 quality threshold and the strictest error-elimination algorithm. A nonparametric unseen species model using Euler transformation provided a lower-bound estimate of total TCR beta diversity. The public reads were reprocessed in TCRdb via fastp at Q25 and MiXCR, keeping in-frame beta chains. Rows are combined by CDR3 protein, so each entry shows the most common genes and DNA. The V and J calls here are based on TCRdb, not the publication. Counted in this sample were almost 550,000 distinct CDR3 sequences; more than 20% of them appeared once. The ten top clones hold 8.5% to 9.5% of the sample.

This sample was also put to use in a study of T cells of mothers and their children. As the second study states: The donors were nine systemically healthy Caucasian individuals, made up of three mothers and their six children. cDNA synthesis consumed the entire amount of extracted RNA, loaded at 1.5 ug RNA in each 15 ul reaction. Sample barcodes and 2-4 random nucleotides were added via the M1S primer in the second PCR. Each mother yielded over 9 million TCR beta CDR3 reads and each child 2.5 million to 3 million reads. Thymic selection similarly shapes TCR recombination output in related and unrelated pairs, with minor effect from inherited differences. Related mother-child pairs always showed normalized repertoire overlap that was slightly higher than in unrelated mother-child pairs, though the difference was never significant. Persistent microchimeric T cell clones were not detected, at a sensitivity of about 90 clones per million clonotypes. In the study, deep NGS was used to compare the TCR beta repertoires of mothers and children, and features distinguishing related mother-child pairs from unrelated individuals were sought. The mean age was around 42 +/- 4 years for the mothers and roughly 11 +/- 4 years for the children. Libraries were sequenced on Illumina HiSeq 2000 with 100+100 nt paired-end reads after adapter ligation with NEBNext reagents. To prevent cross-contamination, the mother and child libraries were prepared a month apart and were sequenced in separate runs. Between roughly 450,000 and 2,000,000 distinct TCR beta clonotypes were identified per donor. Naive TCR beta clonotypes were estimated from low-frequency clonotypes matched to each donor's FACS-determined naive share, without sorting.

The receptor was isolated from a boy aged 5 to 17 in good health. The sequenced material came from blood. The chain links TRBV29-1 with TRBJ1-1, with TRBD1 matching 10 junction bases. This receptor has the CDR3 CSVGQGTSTEAFF. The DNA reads TGCAGCGTGGGACAGGGGACTTCCACTGAAGCTTTCTTT.